The 8 T cell receptor beta chains below come from one sample, sequenced in a study of molecular identifiers for immune sequencing clone quantification. Each CDR3 protein gets one entry after TCRdb re-called the PCR reads with MiXCR. The table shows about 640,000 distinct CDR3 sequences, with nearly 20% occurring only once. Sequencing used naive CD8+ T cells from blood, with Jurkat cell RNA spiked in. As for subset: FACS-sorted CD8+CD4-CCR7+CD45RA+ naive T cells. All receptors derive from a human donor in good health. Some libraries in this study had Jurkat cell RNA spiked in.

The sample holds many counts of this clonotype. The rearrangement links TRBV12-3 or TRBV12-4 to TRBJ2-4, with TRBD1 identical over 9 bases. The CDR3 is 13 amino acids. J was trimmed by 7 bases and V by 6 bases; bases with no gene match: 4. The CDR3: CASSRDRANIQYF. In nucleotides, the CDR3 is TGTGCCAGCAGCCGGGACAGGGCCAACATTCAGTACTTC.

As concerns this clonotype: This may be a read error: a much more frequent sequence differs by one nucleotide. The rearrangement uses TRBV7-9 and TRBJ2-3, with TRBD1 matching 7 bases. The CDR3 has 16 residues. CDR1 SEHNR and CDR2 FQNEAQ come from the germline V gene (reference sequence). CDR3 loop: CALAMALILGTDAQYF. CDR3 coding DNA: TGTGCCCTCGCGATGGCCCTCATTCTGGGGACAGATGCGCAGTATTTT.

The sample holds many counts of this clonotype. The CDR3 region is CASSLVWRGTEAFF. CDR3 bases: TGTGCCAGCAGCTTGGTATGGCGGGGCACTGAAGCTTTCTTT. V is TRBV5-5 and J is TRBJ1-1, with D unclear. CDR3 size: 14 residues. V shed 0 bases and J shed 4 bases, with 10 bases lying between them. CDR1 is SGHKS, CDR2 YYEKEE, per germline (reference sequence).

About this clonotype itself: With a much larger clone just one base away, this may be a read error. This sequence joins TRBV12-3 or TRBV12-4 and TRBJ2-5; either TRBD1 or TRBD2 may supply D (6 bases each). The length of the CDR3 is 15 residues. Here the CDR3 DNA reads TGTGCCAGCAGTTCCCGGAGGGGGAACCAAGAGACCCAGCACTTC. It yields the protein CASSSRRGNQETQHF.

This clonotype was found a few times. The chain combines TRBV7-9 with TRBJ2-3, with D possibly called TRBD1 or TRBD2 (6 bases each). The V end lost 4 bases, the J end lost 2 bases, and 19 bases lay between the germline ends. The length of the CDR3 is 17 residues. CDR1 and CDR2 from the germline V gene are SEHNR and FQNEAQ (reference sequence). CDR3 loop: CASSSSRGVGPTDTQYF. CDR3 nucleotide sequence: TGTGCCAGCAGCTCTAGTAGGGGGGTAGGCCCCACAGATACGCAGTATTTT. The variable domain in full, completed from reference TRBV7-9 and TRBJ2-3, reads DTGVSQNPRHKITKRGQNVTFRCDPISEHNRLYWYRQTLGQGPEFLTYFQNEAQLEKSRLLSDRFSAERPKGSFSTLEIQRTEQGDSAMYLCASSSSRGVGPTDTQYFGPGTRLTVL.

Concerning this clonotype: A read error may be the cause here, since a much bigger clone is one base away. V gene TRBV6-6 combines with J gene TRBJ1-5; 9 bases line up with TRBD1. The CDR3 is 14 amino acids. The germline gives CDR1 MNHNY, CDR2 SVGAGI (reference sequence). V lost 4 bases to trimming and J lost 9 bases; unmatched junction nucleotides: 7. CDR3 DNA sequence: TGTGCCAGCAGTTGCGGGACAGGGCAGCTGCCCCAGCATTTT. Translation: CASSCGTGQLPQHF.

Remarks on this clonotype: This may be a read error: a much more frequent sequence differs by one nucleotide. The chain uses TRBV11-2 and TRBJ2-2; weak D call: TRBD2 (5 bases). Looked up from germline, CDR1 is SGHAT and CDR2 is FQNNGV. The CDR3 covers 12 residues. The CDR3 nucleotides are TGTGCCAGCCCGGGGAACACCAGGGAGCTGTTTTTT. Translating it yields CASPGNTRELFF.

A few counts support this clonotype. CDR3 DNA: TGTGCCAGCAGTTTATCTTGGCTTAGGTACGAGCAGTACTTC. Residues: CASSLSWLRYEQYF. The chain has TRBV27 and TRBJ2-7; the D is unclear. Between the trimmed V and J ends, which lost 0 bases and 4 bases, there was a span of 10 bases. The CDR3 is made up of 14 amino acids. CDR1 is MNHEY and CDR2 is SMNVEV in the germline V gene (reference sequence).